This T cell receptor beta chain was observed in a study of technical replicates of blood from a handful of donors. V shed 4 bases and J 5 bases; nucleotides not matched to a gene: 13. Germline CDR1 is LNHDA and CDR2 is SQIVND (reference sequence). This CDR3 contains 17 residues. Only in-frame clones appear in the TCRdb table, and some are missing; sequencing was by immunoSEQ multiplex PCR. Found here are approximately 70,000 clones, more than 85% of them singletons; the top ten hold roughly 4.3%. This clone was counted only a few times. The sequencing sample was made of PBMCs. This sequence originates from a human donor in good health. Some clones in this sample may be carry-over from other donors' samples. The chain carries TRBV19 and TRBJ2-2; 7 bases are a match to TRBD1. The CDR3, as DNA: TGTGCCAGTAGTACGGACTTTAACAGGGGTTGGACCGGGGAGCTGTTTTTT. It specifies CASSTDFNRGWTGELFF.